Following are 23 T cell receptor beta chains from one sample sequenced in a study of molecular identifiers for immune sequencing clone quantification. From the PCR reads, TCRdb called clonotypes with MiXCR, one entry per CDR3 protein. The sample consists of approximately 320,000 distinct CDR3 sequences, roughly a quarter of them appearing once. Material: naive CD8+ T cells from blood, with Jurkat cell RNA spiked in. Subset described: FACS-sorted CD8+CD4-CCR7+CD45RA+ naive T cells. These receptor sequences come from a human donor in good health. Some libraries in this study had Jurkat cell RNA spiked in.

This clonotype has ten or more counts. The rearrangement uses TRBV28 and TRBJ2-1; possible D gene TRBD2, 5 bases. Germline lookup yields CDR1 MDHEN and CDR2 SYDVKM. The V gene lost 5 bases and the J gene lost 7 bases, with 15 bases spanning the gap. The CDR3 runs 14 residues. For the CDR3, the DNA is TGTGCCAGCAGTCCGAGACTCCCGGGGAATGAGCAGTTCTTC. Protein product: CASSPRLPGNEQFF. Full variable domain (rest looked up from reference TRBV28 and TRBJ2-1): DVKVTQSSRYLVKRTGEKVFLECVQDMDHENMFWYRQDPGLGLRLIYFSYDVKMKEKGDIPEGYSVSREKKERFSLILESASTNQTSMYLCASSPRLPGNEQFFGPGTRLTVL.

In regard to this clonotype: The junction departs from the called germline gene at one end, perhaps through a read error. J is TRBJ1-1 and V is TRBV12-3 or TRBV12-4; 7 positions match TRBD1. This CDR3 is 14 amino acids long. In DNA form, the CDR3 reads TGTGCCAGCAGGAAGACAGGGCCGAACACTGAAGCTCTCTTT. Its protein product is CASRKTGPNTEALF.

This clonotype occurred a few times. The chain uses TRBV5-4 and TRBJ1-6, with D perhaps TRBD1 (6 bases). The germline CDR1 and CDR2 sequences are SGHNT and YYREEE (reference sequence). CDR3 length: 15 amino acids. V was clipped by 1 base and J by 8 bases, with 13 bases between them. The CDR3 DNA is TGTGCCAGCAGCTTGTGGACAGTCCACGATTCACCCCTCCACTTT. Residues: CASSLWTVHDSPLHF.

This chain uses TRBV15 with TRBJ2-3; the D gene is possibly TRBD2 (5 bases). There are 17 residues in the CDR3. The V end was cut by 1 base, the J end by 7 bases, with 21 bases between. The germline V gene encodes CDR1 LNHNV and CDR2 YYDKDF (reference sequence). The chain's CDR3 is CATSRAHVARINYTQYF. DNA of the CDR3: TGTGCCACCAGCAGAGCCCACGTAGCGCGTATAAATTATACGCAGTATTTT. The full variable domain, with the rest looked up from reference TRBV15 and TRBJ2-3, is DAMVIQNPRYQVTQFGKPVTLSCSQTLNHNVMYWYQQKSSQAPKLLFHYYDKDFNNEADTPDNFQSRRPNTSFCFLDIRSPGLGDTAMYLCATSRAHVARINYTQYFGPGTRLTVL.

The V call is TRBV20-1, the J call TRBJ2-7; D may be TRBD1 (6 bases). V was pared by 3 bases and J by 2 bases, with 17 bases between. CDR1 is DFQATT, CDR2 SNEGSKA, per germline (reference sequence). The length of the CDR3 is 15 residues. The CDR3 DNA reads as TGCAGTGCTAGTCCAGAAGAGGGGGACACCTACGAGCAGTACTTC. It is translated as CSASPEEGDTYEQYF.

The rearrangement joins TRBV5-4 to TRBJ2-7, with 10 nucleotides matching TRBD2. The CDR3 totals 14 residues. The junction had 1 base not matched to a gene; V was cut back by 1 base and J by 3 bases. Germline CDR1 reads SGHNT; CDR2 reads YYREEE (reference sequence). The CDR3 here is CASSLTSGDYEQYF. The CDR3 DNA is TGTGCCAGCAGCTTGACTAGCGGGGACTACGAGCAGTACTTC.

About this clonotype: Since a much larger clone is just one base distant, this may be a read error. The CDR3 loop is CASSSGGHTVAFF. The CDR3 DNA follows: TGTGCCAGCAGCTCAGGGGGCCACACTGTAGCTTTCTTT. The V gene is TRBV3-1, the J gene TRBJ1-1; 8 bases map to TRBD1. CDR3 length: 13 amino acids. Germline values: CDR1 LGHDT, CDR2 YNNKEL (reference sequence).

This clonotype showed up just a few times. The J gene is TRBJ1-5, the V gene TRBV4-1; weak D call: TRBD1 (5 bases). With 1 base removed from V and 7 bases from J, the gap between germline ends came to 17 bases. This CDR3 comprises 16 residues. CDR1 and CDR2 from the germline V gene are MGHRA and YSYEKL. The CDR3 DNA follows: TGCGCCAGCAGCCAAGTTTTTGGGGGGGAGGAGCAGCCCCAGCATTTT. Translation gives CASSQVFGGEEQPQHF.

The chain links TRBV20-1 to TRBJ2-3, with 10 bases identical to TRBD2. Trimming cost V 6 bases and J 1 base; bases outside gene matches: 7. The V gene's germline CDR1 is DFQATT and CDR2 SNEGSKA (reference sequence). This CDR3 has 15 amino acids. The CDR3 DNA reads TGCAGTGCGGAGAGACTAGCGGGCGGCACAGATACGCAGTATTTT. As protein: CSAERLAGGTDTQYF.

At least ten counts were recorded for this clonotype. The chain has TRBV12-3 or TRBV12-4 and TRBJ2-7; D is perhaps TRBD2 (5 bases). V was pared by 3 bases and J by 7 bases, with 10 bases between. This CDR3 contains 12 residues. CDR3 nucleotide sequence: TGTGCCAGCAGTTTTGGAGGTGATGAGCAGTACTTC. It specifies CASSFGGDEQYF.

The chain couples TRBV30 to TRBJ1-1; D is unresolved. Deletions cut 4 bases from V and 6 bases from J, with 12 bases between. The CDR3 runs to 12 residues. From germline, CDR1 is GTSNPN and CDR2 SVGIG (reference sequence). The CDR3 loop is CAWTSGLAEAFF. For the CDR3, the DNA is TGTGCCTGGACCTCGGGGTTGGCTGAAGCTTTCTTT. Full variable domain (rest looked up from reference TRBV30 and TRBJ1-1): SQTIHQWPATLVQPVGSPLSLECTVEGTSNPNLYWYRQAAGRGLQLLFYSVGIGQISSEVPQNLSASRPQDRQFILSSKKLLLSDSGFYLCAWTSGLAEAFFGQGTRLTVV.

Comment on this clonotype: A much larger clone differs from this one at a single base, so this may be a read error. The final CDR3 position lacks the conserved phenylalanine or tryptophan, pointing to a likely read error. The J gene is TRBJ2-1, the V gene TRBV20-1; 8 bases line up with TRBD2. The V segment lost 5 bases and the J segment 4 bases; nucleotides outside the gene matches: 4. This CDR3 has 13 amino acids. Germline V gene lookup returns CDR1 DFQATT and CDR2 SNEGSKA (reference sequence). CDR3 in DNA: TGCAGTGCTTTGACTAGCGATTACAATGAGCAGTTCCTC. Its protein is CSALTSDYNEQFL.

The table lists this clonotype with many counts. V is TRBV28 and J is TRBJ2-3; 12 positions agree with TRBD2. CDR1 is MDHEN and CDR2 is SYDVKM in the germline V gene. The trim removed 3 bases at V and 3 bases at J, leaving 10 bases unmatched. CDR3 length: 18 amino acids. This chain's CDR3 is CASSFTLAGGTTTDTQYF. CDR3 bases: TGTGCCAGCAGTTTCACACTAGCGGGAGGCACAACTACAGATACGCAGTATTTT.

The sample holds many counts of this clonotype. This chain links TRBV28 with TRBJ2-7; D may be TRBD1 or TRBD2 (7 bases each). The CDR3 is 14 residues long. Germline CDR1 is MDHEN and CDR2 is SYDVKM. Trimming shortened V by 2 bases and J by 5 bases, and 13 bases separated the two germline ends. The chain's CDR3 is CASSLKAGGDEQYF. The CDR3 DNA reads TGTGCCAGCAGTTTAAAAGCAGGGGGGGACGAGCAGTACTTC.

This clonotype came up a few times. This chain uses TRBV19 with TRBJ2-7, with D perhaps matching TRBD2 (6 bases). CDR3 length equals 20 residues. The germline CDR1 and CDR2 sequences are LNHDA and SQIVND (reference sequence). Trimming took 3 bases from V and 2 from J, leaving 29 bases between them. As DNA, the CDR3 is TGTGCCAGTAGTATGGCCAGCGAAACAGGACGGAGCGGGTCAACCTACGAGCAGTACTTC. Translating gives CASSMASETGRSGSTYEQYF.

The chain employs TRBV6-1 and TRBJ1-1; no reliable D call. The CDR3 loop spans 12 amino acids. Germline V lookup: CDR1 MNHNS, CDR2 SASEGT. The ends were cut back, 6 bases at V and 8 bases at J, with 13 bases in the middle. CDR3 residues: CASRPPGSEAFF. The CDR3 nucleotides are TGTGCCAGCAGGCCCCCGGGGTCGGAAGCTTTCTTT.

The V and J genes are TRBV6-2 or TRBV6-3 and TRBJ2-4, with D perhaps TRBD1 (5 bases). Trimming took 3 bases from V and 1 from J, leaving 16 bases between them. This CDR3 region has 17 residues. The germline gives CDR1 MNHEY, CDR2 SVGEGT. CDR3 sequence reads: CASSYEDIEGAKNIQYF. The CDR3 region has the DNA TGTGCCAGCAGTTATGAGGACATCGAAGGGGCCAAAAACATTCAGTACTTC.

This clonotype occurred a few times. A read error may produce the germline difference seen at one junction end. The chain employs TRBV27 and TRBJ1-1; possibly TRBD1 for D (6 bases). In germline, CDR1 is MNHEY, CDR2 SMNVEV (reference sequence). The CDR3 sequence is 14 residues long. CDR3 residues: CANSLQGGNTEAFF. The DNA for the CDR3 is TGTGCCAACAGTTTACAGGGAGGGAACACTGAAGCTTTCTTT.

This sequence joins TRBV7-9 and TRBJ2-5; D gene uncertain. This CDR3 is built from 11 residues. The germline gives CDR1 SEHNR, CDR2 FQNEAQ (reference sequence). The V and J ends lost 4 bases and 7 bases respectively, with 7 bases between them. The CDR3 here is CASSSRGTQYF. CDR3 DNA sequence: TGTGCCAGCAGCTCCCGTGGGACCCAGTACTTC.

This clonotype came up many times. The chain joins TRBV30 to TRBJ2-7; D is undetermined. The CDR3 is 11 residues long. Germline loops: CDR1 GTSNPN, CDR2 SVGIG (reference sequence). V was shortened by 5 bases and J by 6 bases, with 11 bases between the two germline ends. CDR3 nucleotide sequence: TGTGCCTGGGCAACCATGGGCGAGCAGTACTTC. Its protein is CAWATMGEQYF.

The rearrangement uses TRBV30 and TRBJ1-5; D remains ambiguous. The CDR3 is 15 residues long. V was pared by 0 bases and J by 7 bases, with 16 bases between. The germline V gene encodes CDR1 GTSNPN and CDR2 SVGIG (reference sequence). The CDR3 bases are TGTGCCTGGAGTGTACGGAACCGTGGAGACCAGCCCCAGCATTTT. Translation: CAWSVRNRGDQPQHF.

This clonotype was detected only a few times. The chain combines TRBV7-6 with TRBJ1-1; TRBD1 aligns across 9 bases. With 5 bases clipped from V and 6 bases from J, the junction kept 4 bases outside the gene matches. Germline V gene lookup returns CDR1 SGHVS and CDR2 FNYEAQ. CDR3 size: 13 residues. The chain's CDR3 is CASSGQGSSEAFF. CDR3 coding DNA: TGTGCCAGCAGCGGACAGGGGAGCTCTGAAGCTTTCTTT.

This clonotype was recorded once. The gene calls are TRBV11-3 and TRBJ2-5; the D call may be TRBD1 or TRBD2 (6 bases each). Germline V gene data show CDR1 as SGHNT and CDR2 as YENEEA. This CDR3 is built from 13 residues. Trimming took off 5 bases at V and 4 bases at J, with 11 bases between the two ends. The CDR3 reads CASSGGPGETQYF. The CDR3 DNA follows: TGTGCCAGCAGCGGGGGGCCGGGAGAGACCCAGTACTTC.